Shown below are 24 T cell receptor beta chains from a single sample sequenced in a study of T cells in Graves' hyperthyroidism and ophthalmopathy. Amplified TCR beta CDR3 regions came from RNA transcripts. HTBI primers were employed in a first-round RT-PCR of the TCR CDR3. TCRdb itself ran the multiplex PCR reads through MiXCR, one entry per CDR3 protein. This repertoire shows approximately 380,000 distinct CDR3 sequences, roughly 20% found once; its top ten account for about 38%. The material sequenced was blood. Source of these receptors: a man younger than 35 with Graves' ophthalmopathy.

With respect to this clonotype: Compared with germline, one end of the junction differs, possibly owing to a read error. This CDR3 reads CASSFVGGNEQFF. In nucleotides, the CDR3 is TGTGCTAGCAGCTTCGTTGGGGGCAATGAGCAGTTCTTC. The chain has TRBV7-3 and TRBJ2-1, with D possibly being TRBD1 or TRBD2 (5 bases each). This CDR3 region has 13 residues. Germline V gene sequence: CDR1 SGHTA, CDR2 FQGTGA.

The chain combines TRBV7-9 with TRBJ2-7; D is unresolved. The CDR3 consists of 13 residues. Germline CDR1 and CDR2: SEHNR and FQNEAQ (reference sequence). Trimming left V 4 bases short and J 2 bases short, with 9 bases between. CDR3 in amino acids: CASSSEHAYEQYF. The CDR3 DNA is TGTGCCAGCAGCTCCGAGCACGCCTACGAGCAGTACTTC.

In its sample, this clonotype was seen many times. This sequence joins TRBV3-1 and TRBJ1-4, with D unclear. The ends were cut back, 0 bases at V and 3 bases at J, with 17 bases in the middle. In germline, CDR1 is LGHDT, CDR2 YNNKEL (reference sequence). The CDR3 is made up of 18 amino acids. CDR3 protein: CASSQEALAGRANEKLFF. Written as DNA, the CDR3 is TGTGCCAGCAGCCAAGAAGCGCTCGCGGGGAGAGCTAATGAAAAACTGTTTTTT.

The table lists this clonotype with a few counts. The CDR3 loop is CASSQNGVNYGYTF. Written as DNA, the CDR3 is TGCGCCAGCAGCCAAAACGGCGTTAACTATGGCTACACCTTC. V and J are TRBV4-1 and TRBJ1-2; D remains ambiguous. There are 14 residues in the CDR3. Trimming left V 2 bases short and J 1 base short, with 8 bases between. In germline, CDR1 is MGHRA, CDR2 YSYEKL.

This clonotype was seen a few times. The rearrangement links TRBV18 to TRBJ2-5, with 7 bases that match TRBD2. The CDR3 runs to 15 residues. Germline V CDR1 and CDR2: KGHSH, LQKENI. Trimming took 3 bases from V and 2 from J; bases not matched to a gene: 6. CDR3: CASSPGGVPQETQYF. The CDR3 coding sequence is TGTGCCAGCTCACCGGGAGGGGTTCCTCAAGAGACCCAGTACTTC.

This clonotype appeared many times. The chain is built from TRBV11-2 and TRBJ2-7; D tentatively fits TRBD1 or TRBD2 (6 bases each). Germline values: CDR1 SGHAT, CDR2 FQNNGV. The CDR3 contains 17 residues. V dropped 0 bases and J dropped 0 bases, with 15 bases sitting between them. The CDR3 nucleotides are TGTGCCAGCAGCTTAGATTGGGGGGCCCCCGTCTCCTACGAGCAGTACTTC. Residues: CASSLDWGAPVSYEQYF.

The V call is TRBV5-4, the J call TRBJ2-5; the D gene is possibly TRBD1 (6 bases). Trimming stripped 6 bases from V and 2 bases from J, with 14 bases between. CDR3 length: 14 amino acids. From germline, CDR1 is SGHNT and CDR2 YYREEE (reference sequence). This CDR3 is CASTTGNIQETQYF. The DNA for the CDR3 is TGTGCCAGCACCACAGGGAATATACAAGAGACCCAGTACTTC. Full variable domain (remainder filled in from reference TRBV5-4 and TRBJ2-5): ETGVTQSPTHLIKTRGQQVTLRCSSQSGHNTVSWYQQALGQGPQFIFQYYREEENGRGNFPPRFSGLQFPNYSSELNVNALELDDSALYLCASTTGNIQETQYFGPGTRLLVL.

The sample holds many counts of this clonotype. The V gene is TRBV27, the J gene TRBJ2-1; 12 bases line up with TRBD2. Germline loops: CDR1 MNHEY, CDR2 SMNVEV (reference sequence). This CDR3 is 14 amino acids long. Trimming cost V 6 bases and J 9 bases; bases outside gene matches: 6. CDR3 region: CASSRLAGVREQFF. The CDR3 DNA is TGTGCCAGCAGCAGACTAGCGGGGGTCCGTGAGCAGTTCTTC.

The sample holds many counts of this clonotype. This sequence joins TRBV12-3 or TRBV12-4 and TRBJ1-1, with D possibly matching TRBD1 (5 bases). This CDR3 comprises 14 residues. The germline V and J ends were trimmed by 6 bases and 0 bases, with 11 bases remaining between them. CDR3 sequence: CASRPGELNTEAFF. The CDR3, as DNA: TGTGCCAGCAGACCGGGGGAGTTGAACACTGAAGCTTTCTTT.

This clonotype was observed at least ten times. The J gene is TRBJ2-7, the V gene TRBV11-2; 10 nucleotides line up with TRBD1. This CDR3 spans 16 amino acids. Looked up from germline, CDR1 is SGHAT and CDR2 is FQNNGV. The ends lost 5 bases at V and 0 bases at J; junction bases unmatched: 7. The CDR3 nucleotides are TGTGCCAGCAGCAGGGGGGACAGGGGAACCTCCTACGAGCAGTACTTC. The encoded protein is CASSRGDRGTSYEQYF.

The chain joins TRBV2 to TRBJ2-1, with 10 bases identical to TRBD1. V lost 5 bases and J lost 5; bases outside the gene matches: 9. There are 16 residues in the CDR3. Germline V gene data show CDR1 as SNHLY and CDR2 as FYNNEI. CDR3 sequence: CASSQSGQGSHNEQFF. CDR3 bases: TGTGCCAGCAGTCAGTCGGGACAGGGGTCCCACAATGAGCAGTTCTTC. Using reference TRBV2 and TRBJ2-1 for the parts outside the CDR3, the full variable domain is EPEVTQTPSHQVTQMGQEVILRCVPISNHLYFYWYRQILGQKVEFLVSFYNNEISEKSEIFDDQFSVERPDGSNFTLKIRSTKLEDSAMYFCASSQSGQGSHNEQFFGPGTRLTVL.

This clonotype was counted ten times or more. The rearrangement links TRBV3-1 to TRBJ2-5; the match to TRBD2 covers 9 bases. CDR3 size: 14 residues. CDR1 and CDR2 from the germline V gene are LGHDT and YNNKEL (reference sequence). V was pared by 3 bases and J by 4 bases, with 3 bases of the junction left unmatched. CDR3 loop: CASSHGLALETQYF. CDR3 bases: TGTGCCAGCAGCCATGGACTAGCGTTAGAGACCCAGTACTTC.

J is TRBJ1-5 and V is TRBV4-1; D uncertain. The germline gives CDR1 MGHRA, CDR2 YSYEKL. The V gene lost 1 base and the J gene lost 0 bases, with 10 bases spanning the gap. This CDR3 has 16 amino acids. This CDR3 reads CASSQVWRDSNQPQHF. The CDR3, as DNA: TGCGCCAGCAGCCAAGTATGGAGGGATAGCAATCAGCCCCAGCATTTT.

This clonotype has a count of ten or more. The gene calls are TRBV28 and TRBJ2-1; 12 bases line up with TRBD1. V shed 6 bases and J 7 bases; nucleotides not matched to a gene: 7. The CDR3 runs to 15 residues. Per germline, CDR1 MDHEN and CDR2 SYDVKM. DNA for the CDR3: TGTGCCAGCAGACCGGGACAGGGGGCTGGGAATGAGCAGTTCTTC. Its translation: CASRPGQGAGNEQFF.

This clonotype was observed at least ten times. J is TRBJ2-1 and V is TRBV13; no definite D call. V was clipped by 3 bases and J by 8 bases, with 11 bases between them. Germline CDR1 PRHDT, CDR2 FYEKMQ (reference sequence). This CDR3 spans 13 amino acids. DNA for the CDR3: TGTGCCAGCAGCTTCGGAGTTTGGGATGAGCAGTTCTTC. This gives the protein CASSFGVWDEQFF.

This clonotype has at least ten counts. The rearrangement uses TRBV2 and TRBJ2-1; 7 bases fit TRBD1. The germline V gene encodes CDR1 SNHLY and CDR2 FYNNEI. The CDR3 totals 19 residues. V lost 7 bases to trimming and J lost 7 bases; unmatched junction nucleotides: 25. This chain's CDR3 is CASILPLEPTGLEGNEQFF. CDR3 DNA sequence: TGTGCCAGCATTCTCCCCCTCGAGCCGACAGGGCTAGAGGGGAATGAGCAGTTCTTC.

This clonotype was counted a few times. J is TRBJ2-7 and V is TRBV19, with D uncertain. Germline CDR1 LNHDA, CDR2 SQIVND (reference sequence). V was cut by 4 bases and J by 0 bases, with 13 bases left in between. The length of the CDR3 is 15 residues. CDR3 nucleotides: TGTGCCAGTAGTACCCCGGACGGCCGCTCCTACGAGCAGTACTTC. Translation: CASSTPDGRSYEQYF.

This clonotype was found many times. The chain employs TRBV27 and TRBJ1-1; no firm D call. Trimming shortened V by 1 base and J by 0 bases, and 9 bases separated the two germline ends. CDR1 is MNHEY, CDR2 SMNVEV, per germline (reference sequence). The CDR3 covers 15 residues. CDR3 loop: CASSLLAGLNTEAFF. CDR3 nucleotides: TGTGCCAGCAGTTTATTGGCGGGCCTGAACACTGAAGCTTTCTTT.

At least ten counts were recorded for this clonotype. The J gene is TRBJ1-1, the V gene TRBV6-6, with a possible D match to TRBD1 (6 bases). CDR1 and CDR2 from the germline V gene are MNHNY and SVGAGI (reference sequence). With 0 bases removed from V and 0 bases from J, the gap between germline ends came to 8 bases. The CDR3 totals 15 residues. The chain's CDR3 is CASSYSQGLNTEAFF. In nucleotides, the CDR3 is TGTGCCAGCAGTTACTCCCAGGGGCTGAACACTGAAGCTTTCTTT.

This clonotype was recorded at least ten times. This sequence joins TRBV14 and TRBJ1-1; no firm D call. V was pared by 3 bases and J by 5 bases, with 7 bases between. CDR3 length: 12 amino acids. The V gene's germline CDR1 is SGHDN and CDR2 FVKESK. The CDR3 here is CASSHTSTEAFF. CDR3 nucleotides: TGTGCCAGCAGCCACACCAGTACTGAAGCTTTCTTT.

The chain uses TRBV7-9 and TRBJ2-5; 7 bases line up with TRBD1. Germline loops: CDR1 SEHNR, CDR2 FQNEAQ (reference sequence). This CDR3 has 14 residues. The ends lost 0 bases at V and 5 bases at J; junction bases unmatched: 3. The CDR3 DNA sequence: TGTGCCAGCAGCTTAGCAGTCAGGGGGGAGACCCAGTACTTC. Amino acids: CASSLAVRGETQYF.

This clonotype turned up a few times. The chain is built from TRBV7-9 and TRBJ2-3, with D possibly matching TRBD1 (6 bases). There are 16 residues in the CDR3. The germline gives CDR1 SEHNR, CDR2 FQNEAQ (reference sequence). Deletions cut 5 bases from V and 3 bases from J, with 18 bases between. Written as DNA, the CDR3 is TGTGCCAGCAGCGAAGCCCGGGACACACCTACAGATACGCAGTATTTT. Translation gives CASSEARDTPTDTQYF.

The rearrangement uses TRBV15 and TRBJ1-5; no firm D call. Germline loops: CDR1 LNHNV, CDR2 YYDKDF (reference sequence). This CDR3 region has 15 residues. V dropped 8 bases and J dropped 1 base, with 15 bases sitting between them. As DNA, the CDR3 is TGTGCCACCCAAAGTGAGTCGTTCAGCAATCAGCCCCAGCATTTT. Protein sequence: CATQSESFSNQPQHF.

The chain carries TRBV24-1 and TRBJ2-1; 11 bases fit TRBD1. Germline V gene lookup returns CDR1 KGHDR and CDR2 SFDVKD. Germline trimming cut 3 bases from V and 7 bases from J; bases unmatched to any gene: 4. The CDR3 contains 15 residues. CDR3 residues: CATSDGTGGWNEQFF. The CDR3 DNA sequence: TGTGCCACCAGTGATGGGACAGGGGGTTGGAATGAGCAGTTCTTC.